The rows below give T cell receptor beta chains drawn from one sample of a study of blood T cell repertoires in COVID-19. Assay: immunoSEQ multiplex PCR; the TCRdb copy retains only in-frame clones and omits some. In the table there are roughly 100,000 clones, roughly 80% of which are singletons. Material for sequencing was peripheral blood. The receptors here all came from a man aged 55 to 70 with acute or convalescent COVID-19. Both conserved end residues are trimmed from each CDR3.

j_call,v_call,cdr3_aa
TRBJ2-7,TRBV6-5,ASSYPTGFSYEQY
TRBJ1-6,TRBV20-1,SASRVGSGDSPLH
TRBJ1-2,TRBV12-2,ASRYDRVYGYT
TRBJ2-2,TRBV5-1,ASGRGTGELF
TRBJ2-2,TRBV5-8,ASSLDRGTRGTGELF
TRBJ1-2,TRBV6-1,ASSEAGGEENGYT
TRBJ2-7,TRBV27,ASSFNPTSGSNEQY
TRBJ1-1,TRBV5-4,ASSLGVEAF
TRBJ2-2,TRBV3-1/TRBV3-2,ASSQGRTGELF
TRBJ1-5,TRBV6-2/TRBV6-3,AIRPSNNQPQH
TRBJ1-1,TRBV6-5,ATLGGGKGTEAF
TRBJ2-1,TRBV15,ATSNGGSSYNEQF
TRBJ2-7,TRBV24-1,ATSANGQGFDEQY
TRBJ1-2,TRBV27,ASSVDRASPGGYT
TRBJ2-5,TRBV5-1,ASSPTPPETQY
TRBJ1-1,TRBV18,ASSPAPRGPGTEAF
TRBJ2-6,TRBV5-1,ASSAGQGASGANVLT
TRBJ1-4,TRBV27,ASSPLSGVGEKLF
TRBJ1-1,TRBV25-1,ASSTREAAF
TRBJ2-3,TRBV11-3,ASSLGATSEGTQY